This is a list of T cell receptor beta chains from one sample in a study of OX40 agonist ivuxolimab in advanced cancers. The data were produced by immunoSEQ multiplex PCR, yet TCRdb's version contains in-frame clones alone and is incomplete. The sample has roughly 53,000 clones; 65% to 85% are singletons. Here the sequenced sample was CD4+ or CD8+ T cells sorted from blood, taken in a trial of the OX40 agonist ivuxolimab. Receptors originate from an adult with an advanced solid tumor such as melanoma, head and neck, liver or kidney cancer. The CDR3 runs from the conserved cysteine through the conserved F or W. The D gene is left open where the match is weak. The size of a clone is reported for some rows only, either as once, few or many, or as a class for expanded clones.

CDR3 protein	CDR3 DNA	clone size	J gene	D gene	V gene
CASTVRASYEQYF	TGTGCCAGCACCGTCAGGGCTTCCTACGAGCAGTACTTC	.	TRBJ2-7	.	TRBV6-5
CASSSGQDYGYTF	TGTGCCAGCAGTTCGGGACAGGACTATGGCTACACCTTC	.	TRBJ1-2	TRBD1	TRBV6-6
CASSPSPREQYF	TGTGCCAGCAGCCCTAGTCCCCGGGAGCAGTACTTC	once	TRBJ2-7	.	TRBV7-2
CASSIAGNSYNEQFF	TGTGCCAGTAGTATTGCGGGGAACTCCTACAATGAGCAGTTCTTC	.	TRBJ2-1	.	TRBV19
CASSGGRRTSSYEQYF	TGTGCCAGCAGTGGGGGGAGGCGGACGAGCTCCTACGAGCAGTACTTC	.	TRBJ2-7	.	TRBV2
CASSEEQGRSYEQYF	TGTGCCAGCAGTGAAGAACAGGGGAGGTCCTACGAGCAGTACTTC	.	TRBJ2-7	.	TRBV6-1
CASTESRGTPGANVLTF	TGTGCCAGTACCGAAAGCAGGGGGACTCCTGGGGCCAACGTCCTGACTTTC	.	TRBJ2-6	.	TRBV19
CSVASASQETQYF	TGCAGCGTTGCATCGGCCTCACAAGAGACCCAGTACTTC	.	TRBJ2-5	.	TRBV29-1
CASSKARAYEQYF	TGTGCCAGCAGCAAAGCCAGAGCCTACGAGCAGTACTTC	.	TRBJ2-7	.	TRBV11-2
CASSDESTSGSYNEQFF	TGTGCCAGCAGTGACGAATCGACTAGCGGGTCCTACAATGAGCAGTTCTTC	.	TRBJ2-1	TRBD2	TRBV2
CASSFRLGGGYEQYF	TGTGCCAGCAGCTTCCGACTAGGAGGGGGCTACGAGCAGTACTTC	.	TRBJ2-7	.	TRBV5-8
CASSSRPGGGLHGELFF	TGTGCCAGCAGCTCCCGTCCAGGCGGCGGGTTGCACGGGGAGCTGTTTTTT	.	TRBJ2-2	.	TRBV7-2
CASSSTDTQYF	TGTGCCAGCAGCAGCACAGATACGCAGTATTTT	.	TRBJ2-3	.	TRBV11-1
CASSLSTGQQETQYF	TGTGCCAGCAGCCTTAGTACCGGACAACAAGAGACCCAGTACTTC	.	TRBJ2-5	.	TRBV6-1
CASSAQGWGNQPQHF	TGTGCCAGCAGCGCACAGGGTTGGGGCAATCAGCCCCAGCATTTT	.	TRBJ1-5	.	TRBV2
CASSRDSLNYGYTF	TGTGCCAGCAGTCGGGACTCTTTAAACTATGGCTACACCTTC	.	TRBJ1-2	.	TRBV6-4
CASSTQGAFSPLHF	TGTGCCAGCAGTACCCAGGGGGCCTTTTCACCCCTCCACTTT	.	TRBJ1-6	TRBD1	TRBV2
CAWSVGGATAMDGYTF	TGTGCCTGGAGTGTTGGGGGGGCAACTGCTATGGATGGCTACACCTTC	.	TRBJ1-2	.	TRBV30
CASSIGGVQPQHF	TGTGCCAGTAGTATAGGGGGGGTTCAGCCCCAGCATTTT	.	TRBJ1-5	.	TRBV19
CASRVTHTGELFF	TGTGCCAGCAGAGTTACTCACACCGGGGAGCTGTTTTTT	.	TRBJ2-2	.	TRBV7-7
CASSTGNYEQYF	TGTGCCAGCAGCACCGGGAATTACGAGCAGTACTTC	.	TRBJ2-7	.	TRBV5-6
CACRESSSYNSPLHF	TGTGCCTGCCGGGAGTCAAGCTCCTATAATTCACCCCTCCACTTT	.	TRBJ1-6	.	TRBV30
CASRTEVGATDTQYF	TGTGCCAGCAGAACCGAGGTCGGGGCCACAGATACGCAGTATTTT	.	TRBJ2-3	.	TRBV5-4
CASKTPYQETQYF	TGTGCCAGCAAAACACCGTACCAAGAGACCCAGTACTTC	.	TRBJ2-5	.	TRBV2
CASSLGLAGDEQFF	TGTGCCAGCAGCCTGGGACTAGCGGGAGATGAGCAGTTCTTC	.	TRBJ2-1	TRBD2	TRBV5-4
CASNKDTMNTEAFF	TGTGCCAGCAACAAGGACACTATGAACACTGAAGCTTTCTTT	.	TRBJ1-1	.	TRBV6-1
CASSFNAGLRNSPLHF	TGCGCCAGCAGCTTCAACGCAGGGCTAAGGAATTCACCCCTCCACTTT	once	TRBJ1-6	.	TRBV5-1
CASSTDGLYNSPLHF	TGTGCCAGCAGCACCGACGGACTTTATAATTCACCCCTCCACTTT	.	TRBJ1-6	.	TRBV5-6
CASYLGGSSGNTIYF	TGCGCCAGCTATCTAGGGGGCAGCTCTGGAAACACCATATATTTT	.	TRBJ1-3	TRBD1	TRBV10-2
CASSLGDRGHYGYTF	TGTGCCAGCAGCTTGGGTGACAGGGGGCACTATGGCTACACCTTC	.	TRBJ1-2	TRBD1	TRBV13
CASSETSGWGRETQYF	TGCGCCAGCAGCGAGACAAGCGGGTGGGGAAGAGAGACCCAGTACTTC	.	TRBJ2-5	.	TRBV5-1
CASSPSGGSYEQYF	TGTGCCAGCTCACCCTCGGGAGGATCCTACGAGCAGTACTTC	.	TRBJ2-7	TRBD2	TRBV18